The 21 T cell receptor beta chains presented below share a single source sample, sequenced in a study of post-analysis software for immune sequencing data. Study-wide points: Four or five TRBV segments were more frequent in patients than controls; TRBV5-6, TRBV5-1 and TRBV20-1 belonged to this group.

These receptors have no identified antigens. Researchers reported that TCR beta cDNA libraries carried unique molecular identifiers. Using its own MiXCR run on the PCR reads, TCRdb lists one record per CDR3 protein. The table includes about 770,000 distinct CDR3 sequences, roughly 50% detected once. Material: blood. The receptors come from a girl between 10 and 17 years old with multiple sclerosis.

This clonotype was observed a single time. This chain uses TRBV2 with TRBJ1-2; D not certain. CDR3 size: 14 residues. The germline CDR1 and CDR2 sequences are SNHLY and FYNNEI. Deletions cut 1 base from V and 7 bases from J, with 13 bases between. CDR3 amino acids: CASSEDNRYVGYTF. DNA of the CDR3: TGTGCCAGCAGTGAAGATAACCGCTATGTTGGCTACACCTTC.

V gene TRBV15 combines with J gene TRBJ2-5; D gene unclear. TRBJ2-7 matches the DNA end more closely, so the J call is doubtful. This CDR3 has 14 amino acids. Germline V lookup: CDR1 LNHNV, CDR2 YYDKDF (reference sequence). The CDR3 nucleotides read TGTGCCACCAGCAGCCCGGGTCCACAAGGCGAGCAGTACTTC. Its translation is CATSSPGPQGEQYF.

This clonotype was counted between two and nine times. For the CDR3, the DNA is TGTGCCAGCAGCTCCGGGACAGGGGGCAGCGAGCAGTACTTC. Translation: CASSSGTGGSEQYF. The chain uses TRBV5-5 and TRBJ2-7; the match to TRBD1 covers 12 bases. V was clipped by 3 bases and J by 6 bases; unmatched bases: 4. The CDR3 length is 14 residues. Germline lookup yields CDR1 SGHKS and CDR2 YYEKEE (reference sequence).

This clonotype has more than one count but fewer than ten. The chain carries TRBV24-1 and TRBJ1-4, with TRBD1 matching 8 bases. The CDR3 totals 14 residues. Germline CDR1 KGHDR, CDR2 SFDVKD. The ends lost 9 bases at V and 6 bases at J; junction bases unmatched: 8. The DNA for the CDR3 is TGTGCCACCCTGTCGGGACAGGACCATGAAAAACTGTTTTTT. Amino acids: CATLSGQDHEKLFF.

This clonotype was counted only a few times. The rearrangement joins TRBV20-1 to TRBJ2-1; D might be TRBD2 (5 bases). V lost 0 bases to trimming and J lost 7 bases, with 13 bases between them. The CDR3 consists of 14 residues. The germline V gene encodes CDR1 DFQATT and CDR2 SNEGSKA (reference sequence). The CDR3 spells CSARDSSGLNEQFF. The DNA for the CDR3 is TGCAGTGCTAGAGATTCCAGCGGTCTAAATGAGCAGTTCTTC.

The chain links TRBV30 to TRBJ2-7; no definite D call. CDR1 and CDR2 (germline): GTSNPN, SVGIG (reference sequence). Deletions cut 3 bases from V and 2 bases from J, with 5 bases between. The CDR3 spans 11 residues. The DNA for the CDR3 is TGTGCCTGGAGGGAGACCTACGAGCAGTACTTC. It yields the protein CAWRETYEQYF.

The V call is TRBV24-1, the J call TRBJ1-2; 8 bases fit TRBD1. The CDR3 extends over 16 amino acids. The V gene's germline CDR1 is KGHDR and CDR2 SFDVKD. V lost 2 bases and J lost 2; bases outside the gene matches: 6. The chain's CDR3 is CATSDSADRANYGYTF. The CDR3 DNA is TGTGCCACCAGTGATTCCGCGGACAGGGCCAACTATGGCTACACCTTC.

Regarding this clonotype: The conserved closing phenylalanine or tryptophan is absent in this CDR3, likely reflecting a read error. The CDR3 here is CSARDTGYYEQYL. CDR3 sequence (DNA): TGCAGTGCTAGAGATACAGGGTACTACGAGCAGTACTTA. The chain is built from TRBV20-1 and TRBJ2-5; D may be TRBD1 (6 bases). The end of the DNA is better explained by TRBJ2-7, so the J call may be wrong. Germline loops: CDR1 DFQATT, CDR2 SNEGSKA (reference sequence). The CDR3 has 13 amino acids.

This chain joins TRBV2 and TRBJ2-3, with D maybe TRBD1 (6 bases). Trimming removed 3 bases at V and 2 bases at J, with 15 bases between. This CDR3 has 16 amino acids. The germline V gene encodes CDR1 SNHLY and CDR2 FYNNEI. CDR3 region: CASSDRGGKATDTQYF. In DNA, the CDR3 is TGTGCCAGCAGTGATAGAGGGGGTAAAGCCACAGATACGCAGTATTTT.

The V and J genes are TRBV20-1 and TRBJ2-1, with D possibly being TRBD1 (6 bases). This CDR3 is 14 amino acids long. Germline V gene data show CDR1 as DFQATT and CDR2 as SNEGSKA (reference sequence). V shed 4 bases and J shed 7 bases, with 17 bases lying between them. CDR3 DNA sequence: TGCAGTGCTACGCGACAGGCACTACTGAATGAGCAGTTCTTC. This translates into CSATRQALLNEQFF.

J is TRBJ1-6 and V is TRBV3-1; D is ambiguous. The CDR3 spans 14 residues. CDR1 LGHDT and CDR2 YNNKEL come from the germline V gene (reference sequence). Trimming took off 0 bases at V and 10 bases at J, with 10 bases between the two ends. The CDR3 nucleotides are TGTGCCAGCAGCCAAGACGTCCGGGAGTCACCCCTCCACTTT. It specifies CASSQDVRESPLHF.

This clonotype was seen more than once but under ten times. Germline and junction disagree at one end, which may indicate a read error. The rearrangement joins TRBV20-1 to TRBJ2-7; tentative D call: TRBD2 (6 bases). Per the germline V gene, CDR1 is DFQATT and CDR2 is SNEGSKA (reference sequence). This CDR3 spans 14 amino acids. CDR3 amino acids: CSANGPTRSSEQYF. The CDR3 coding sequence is TGCAGTGCCAACGGGCCGACTAGATCCTCCGAGCAGTACTTC.

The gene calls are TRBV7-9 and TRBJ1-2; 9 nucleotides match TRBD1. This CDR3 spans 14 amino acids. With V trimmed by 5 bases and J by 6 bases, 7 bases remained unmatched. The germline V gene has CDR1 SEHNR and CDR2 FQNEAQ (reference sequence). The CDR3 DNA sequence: TGTGCCAGCAGCCCACAGGGGGCGCTGGATGGCTACACCTTC. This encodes CASSPQGALDGYTF.

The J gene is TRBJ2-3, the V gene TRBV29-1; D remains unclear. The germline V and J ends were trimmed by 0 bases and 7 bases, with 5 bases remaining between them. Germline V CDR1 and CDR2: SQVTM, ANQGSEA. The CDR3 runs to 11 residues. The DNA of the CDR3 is TGCAGCGTTGAAGACAGGAATACGCAGTATTTT. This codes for CSVEDRNTQYF.

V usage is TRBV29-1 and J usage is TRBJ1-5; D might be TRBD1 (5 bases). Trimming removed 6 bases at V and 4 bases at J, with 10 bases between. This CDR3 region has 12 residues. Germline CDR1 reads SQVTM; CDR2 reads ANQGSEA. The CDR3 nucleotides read TGCAGCGTCGGTGACAGTAATCAGCCCCAGCATTTT. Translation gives CSVGDSNQPQHF.

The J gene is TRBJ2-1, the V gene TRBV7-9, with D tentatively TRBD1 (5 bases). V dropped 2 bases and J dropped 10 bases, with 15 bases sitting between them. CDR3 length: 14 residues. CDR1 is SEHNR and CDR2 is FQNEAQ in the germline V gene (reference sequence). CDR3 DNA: TGTGCCAGCAGCTTATTCTTAGACCCAGGGGAGCAGTTCTTC. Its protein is CASSLFLDPGEQFF.

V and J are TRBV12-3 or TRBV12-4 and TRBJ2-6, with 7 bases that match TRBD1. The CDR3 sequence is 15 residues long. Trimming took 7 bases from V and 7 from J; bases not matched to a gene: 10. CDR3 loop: CASTIDRVRANVLTF. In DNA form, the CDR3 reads TGTGCCAGCACTATCGACAGGGTTAGAGCCAACGTCCTGACTTTC.

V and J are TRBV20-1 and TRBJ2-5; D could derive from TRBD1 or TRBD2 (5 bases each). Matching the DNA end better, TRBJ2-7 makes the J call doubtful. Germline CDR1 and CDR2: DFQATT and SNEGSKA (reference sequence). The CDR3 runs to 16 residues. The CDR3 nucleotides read TGCAGTGCTAGAGATCTGGCCGGGACCGCCACTTACGAGCAGTACTTC. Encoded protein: CSARDLAGTATYEQYF.

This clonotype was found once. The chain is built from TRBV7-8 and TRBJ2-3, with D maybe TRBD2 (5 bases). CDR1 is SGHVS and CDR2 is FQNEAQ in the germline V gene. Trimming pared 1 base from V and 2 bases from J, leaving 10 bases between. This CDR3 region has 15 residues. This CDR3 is CASSLGGQHTDTQYF. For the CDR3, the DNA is TGTGCCAGCAGCTTAGGAGGGCAACACACAGATACGCAGTATTTT.

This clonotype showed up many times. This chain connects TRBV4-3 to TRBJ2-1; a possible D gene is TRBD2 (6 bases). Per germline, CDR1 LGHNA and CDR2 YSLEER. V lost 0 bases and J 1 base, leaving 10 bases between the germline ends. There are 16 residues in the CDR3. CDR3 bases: TGCGCCAGCAGCCAAGACGGGACTTCTTCCTACAATGAGCAGTTCTTC. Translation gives CASSQDGTSSYNEQFF.

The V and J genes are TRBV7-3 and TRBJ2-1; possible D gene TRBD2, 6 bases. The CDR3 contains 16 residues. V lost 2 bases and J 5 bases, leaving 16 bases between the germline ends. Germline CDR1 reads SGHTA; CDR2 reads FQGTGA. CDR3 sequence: CASSLGLASIHNEQFF. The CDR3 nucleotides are TGTGCCAGCAGCTTAGGCCTAGCGTCAATCCACAATGAGCAGTTCTTC.